This entry describes one T cell receptor beta chain. Its antigen is as yet unknown. Assay used: immunoSEQ multiplex PCR; TCRdb lists only in-frame clones, some missing. The sample gives fewer than 400,000 clones, around 90% of which show up once; about 5.4% is in the top ten. The treatment here: roughly 20 received Ad26.COV2.S at low or high dose, single or two shots; roughly five received placebo; per-sample allocation not given. Collection of the samples took place on day 63 after the first injection of vaccine or placebo. The data were taken from a study of Ad26.COV2.S vaccination and SARS-CoV-2 variants. Study overall: The COV1001 Ad26.COV2.S trial arm included the donor.

Study outcomes and limitations: Vaccine recipients had higher spike-specific TCR breadth than placebo recipients.

The receptor comes from a person aged 18-65 years who received the Ad26.COV2.S COVID-19 vaccine or a placebo. The source was peripheral blood, collected in a trial of Ad26.COV2.S vaccine versus placebo.

The CDR3 nucleotides read TGTGCCAGCAGCATTCAGGGTCCTGAAGCTTTCTTT. This sequence encodes CASSIQGPEAFF. The chain is built from TRBV25-1 and TRBJ1-1, with a tentative D call TRBD1 (5 bases). The germline V gene encodes CDR1 MGHDK and CDR2 SYGVNS. The CDR3 runs 12 residues. The V gene lost 6 bases and the J gene lost 6 bases, with 11 bases spanning the gap.